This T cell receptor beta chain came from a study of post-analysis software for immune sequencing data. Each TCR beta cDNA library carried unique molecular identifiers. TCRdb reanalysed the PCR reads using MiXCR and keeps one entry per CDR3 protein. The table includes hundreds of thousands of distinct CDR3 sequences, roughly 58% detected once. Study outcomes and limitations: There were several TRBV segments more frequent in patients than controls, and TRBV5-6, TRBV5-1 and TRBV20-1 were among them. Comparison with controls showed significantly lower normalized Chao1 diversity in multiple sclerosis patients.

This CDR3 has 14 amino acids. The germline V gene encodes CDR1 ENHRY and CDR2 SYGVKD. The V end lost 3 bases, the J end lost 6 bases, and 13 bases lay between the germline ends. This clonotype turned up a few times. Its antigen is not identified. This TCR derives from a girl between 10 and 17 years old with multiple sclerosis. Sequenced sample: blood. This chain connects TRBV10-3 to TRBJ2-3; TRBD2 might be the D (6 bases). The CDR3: CAISEHGGGDTQYF. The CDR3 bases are TGTGCCATCAGTGAACATGGTGGAGGGGATACGCAGTATTTT.